Below, 24 T cell receptor beta chains from the same sample are listed, as sequenced in a study of T-cell reconstitution after alpha-beta-depleted transplantation in children. Unique molecular identifiers were incorporated during preparation of the TCRbeta library. TCRdb re-called the PCR reads with MiXCR, one entry per CDR3 protein. The sample yields 230,000 or so distinct CDR3 sequences, 9.7% seen once. Material: PBMCs from the stem cell graft donor, obtained from the stem cell graft. The receptor set was obtained from a human donor who donated a stem cell graft to a child with SCID.

In its sample, this clonotype was seen many times. V gene TRBV5-1 combines with J gene TRBJ2-5; D uncertain. Between the trimmed V and J ends, which lost 0 bases and 5 bases, there was a span of 20 bases. CDR3 size: 17 residues. CDR1 and CDR2 from the germline V gene are SGHRS and YFSETQ. The CDR3 sequence: CASSLGEVFSLGETQYF. The CDR3 nucleotides are TGCGCCAGCAGCTTGGGTGAGGTTTTCTCCTTAGGGGAGACCCAGTACTTC.

This clonotype has ten or more counts. The chain combines TRBV20-1 with TRBJ1-4; 9 nucleotides agree with TRBD1. The CDR3 extends over 18 amino acids. Germline CDR1 is DFQATT and CDR2 is SNEGSKA (reference sequence). Trimming cost V 5 bases and J 3 bases; bases outside gene matches: 16. CDR3 nucleotides: TGCAGTGCTCCTAGGTCACCGGGACAGGGTGAGGCTAATGAAAAACTGTTTTTT. Amino acid sequence: CSAPRSPGQGEANEKLFF.

This clonotype was counted many times. This sequence joins TRBV5-1 and TRBJ2-3; 7 bases map to TRBD1. Germline trimming cut 6 bases from V and 6 bases from J; bases unmatched to any gene: 7. CDR1 is SGHRS and CDR2 is YFSETQ in the germline V gene. CDR3 length equals 13 residues. The CDR3 DNA reads TGCGCCAGCAAGCCGACAGGGAAGGATACGCAGTATTTT. This encodes CASKPTGKDTQYF.

This clonotype has a count of ten or more. The V gene is TRBV5-1, the J gene TRBJ2-1; possibly TRBD2 for D (5 bases). Trimming took off 3 bases at V and 10 bases at J, with 8 bases between the two ends. In germline, CDR1 is SGHRS, CDR2 YFSETQ. This CDR3 has 11 amino acids. In DNA form, the CDR3 reads TGCGCCAGCAGCTATCGCGGGGAGCAGTTCTTC. Translated: CASSYRGEQFF.

This clonotype was detected many times. The gene calls are TRBV6-5 and TRBJ1-6; D is undetermined. Germline CDR1 and CDR2: MNHEY and SVGAGI. This CDR3 is 15 amino acids long. V was clipped by 2 bases and J by 0 bases, with 5 bases between them. The CDR3 DNA reads TGTGCCAGCAGTTACGAGATCTCCTATAATTCACCCCTCCACTTT. Its translation is CASSYEISYNSPLHF.

This clonotype has at least ten counts. CDR3 nucleotide sequence: TGTGCCAGCAGCTCGAGCCGAGGGGGCGGCACAGATACGCAGTATTTT. Translated, it gives CASSSSRGGGTDTQYF. J is TRBJ2-3 and V is TRBV9; TRBD1 agrees at 7 bases. J gave up 1 base and V 4 bases, and 9 bases lay outside the gene matches. Germline CDR1 SGDLS, CDR2 YYNGEE. This CDR3 is 16 amino acids long.

This sequence joins TRBV6-5 and TRBJ1-1, with D unclear. This CDR3 has 16 amino acids. Between the trimmed V and J ends, which lost 0 bases and 0 bases, there was a span of 11 bases. Germline CDR1 MNHEY, CDR2 SVGAGI. DNA for the CDR3: TGTGCCAGCAGTTACTCAGGTTGGACCATGAACACTGAAGCTTTCTTT. The encoded protein is CASSYSGWTMNTEAFF.

The rearrangement links TRBV4-2 to TRBJ2-1; TRBD2 matches at 10 bases. Per the germline V gene, CDR1 is LGHNA and CDR2 is YNFKEQ. The CDR3 has 16 residues. V shed 0 bases and J 8 bases; nucleotides not matched to a gene: 7. CDR3 sequence reads: CASSQESTSGEDEQFF. DNA of the CDR3: TGTGCCAGCAGCCAAGAGTCAACTAGCGGGGAGGATGAGCAGTTCTTC.

This clonotype was seen at least ten times. The chain employs TRBV2 and TRBJ2-2, with a weak D call TRBD2 (5 bases). This CDR3 has 15 amino acids. V was pared by 4 bases and J by 4 bases, with 13 bases between. The V gene's germline CDR1 is SNHLY and CDR2 FYNNEI. The CDR3 spells CASSGREYGTGELFF. CDR3 bases: TGTGCCAGCAGTGGTAGGGAGTACGGCACCGGGGAGCTGTTTTTT.

This clonotype has a count of ten or more. This chain connects TRBV5-1 to TRBJ2-4, with D possibly called TRBD1 or TRBD2 (5 bases each). CDR3 length equals 13 residues. V was clipped by 6 bases and J by 4 bases, with 11 bases between them. Germline loops: CDR1 SGHRS, CDR2 YFSETQ. CDR3: CASTGTVKNIQYF. The CDR3 coding sequence is TGCGCCAGCACTGGGACGGTGAAAAACATTCAGTACTTC.

This clonotype came up many times. The chain uses TRBV27 and TRBJ1-2; D may be TRBD1 (5 bases). Germline-derived CDR1 and CDR2 are MNHEY and SMNVEV (reference sequence). This CDR3 spans 12 amino acids. The V end lost 7 bases, the J end lost 8 bases, and 14 bases lay between the germline ends. CDR3 residues: CASTRFGQGYTF. CDR3 in DNA: TGTGCCAGCACCCGTTTCGGACAAGGCTACACCTTC.

This clonotype has ten or more counts. This sequence joins TRBV20-1 and TRBJ2-2; 7 nucleotides line up with TRBD1. The germline gives CDR1 DFQATT, CDR2 SNEGSKA (reference sequence). The CDR3 extends over 15 amino acids. J was trimmed by 7 bases and V by 2 bases; bases with no gene match: 10. CDR3 protein: CSARPPQGWGGELFF. The CDR3 nucleotides are TGCAGTGCTAGACCCCCACAGGGGTGGGGCGGGGAGCTGTTTTTT.

This clonotype was observed many times. V gene TRBV7-6 combines with J gene TRBJ2-2; D is undetermined. Germline V gene sequence: CDR1 SGHVS, CDR2 FNYEAQ. The CDR3 sequence is 13 residues long. Trimming removed 5 bases at V and 6 bases at J, with 10 bases between. The CDR3 DNA is TGTGCCAGCAGCGCCGGAGTAGCCGGGGAGCTGTTTTTT. It is translated as CASSAGVAGELFF.

This clonotype was counted at least ten times. The chain has TRBV7-9 and TRBJ1-2, with D possibly being TRBD1 (5 bases). The length of the CDR3 is 16 residues. The germline gives CDR1 SEHNR, CDR2 FQNEAQ (reference sequence). V was shortened by 0 bases and J by 6 bases, with 17 bases between the two germline ends. CDR3 coding DNA: TGTGCCAGCAGCTTAGCCGGGGGGGAGACGAGGGATGGCTACACCTTC. Its translation: CASSLAGGETRDGYTF.

This clonotype has at least ten counts. CDR3 coding DNA: TGCGCCAGCAGCTTCGCCGGGACAGGGGATGTCTCCTACGAGCAGTACTTC. It translates to CASSFAGTGDVSYEQYF. The V call is TRBV5-1, the J call TRBJ2-7; 10 bases are shared with TRBD1. The germline V gene encodes CDR1 SGHRS and CDR2 YFSETQ. Trimming at V came to 2 bases and at J to 0 bases, leaving 8 bases not matched to a gene. This CDR3 has 17 residues.

This clonotype was seen many times. The chain joins TRBV7-9 to TRBJ1-3; TRBD1 is a possible D gene (5 bases). In germline, CDR1 is SEHNR, CDR2 FQNEAQ (reference sequence). This CDR3 has 15 residues. V was clipped by 4 bases and J by 0 bases, with 10 bases between them. CDR3 in DNA: TGTGCCAGCAGCTCACAGGCTTCCTCTGGAAACACCATATATTTT. This encodes CASSSQASSGNTIYF.

This clonotype was counted at least ten times. The V call is TRBV4-3, the J call TRBJ1-2; a weak D match, TRBD1 (5 bases). The CDR3 consists of 15 residues. Germline V gene sequence: CDR1 LGHNA, CDR2 YSLEER. V gave up 1 base and J gave up 7 bases, with 16 bases separating them. The CDR3 bases are TGCGCCAGCAGCCAAGTCGGCGGCCGACAGAGTGGCTACACCTTC. This sequence encodes CASSQVGGRQSGYTF.

This clonotype appeared many times. The chain recombines TRBV27 with TRBJ1-1, with D possibly TRBD1 on 5 matching bases. Germline V gene data show CDR1 as MNHEY and CDR2 as SMNVEV (reference sequence). The CDR3 loop spans 14 amino acids. With 6 bases removed from V and 1 base from J, the gap between germline ends came to 12 bases. CDR3 region: CASRMGGKNTEAFF. In DNA, the CDR3 is TGTGCCAGCAGGATGGGGGGGAAGAACACTGAAGCTTTCTTT.

The chain joins TRBV7-2 to TRBJ2-3; TRBD1 agrees at 7 bases. J lost 3 bases, V lost 7 bases, and 10 bases had no gene match. The CDR3 is 15 residues long. CDR1 and CDR2 from the germline V gene are SGHTA and FQGNSA. The CDR3 sequence is CASTLTGTWTDTQYF. The CDR3 DNA follows: TGTGCCAGCACCTTGACAGGGACATGGACAGATACGCAGTATTTT.

In its sample, this clonotype was seen a few times. This chain connects TRBV20-1 to TRBJ2-6; no firm D call. This CDR3 has 14 amino acids. Germline CDR1 is DFQATT and CDR2 is SNEGSKA (reference sequence). Trimming stripped 5 bases from V and 2 bases from J, with 10 bases between. CDR3 residues: CSAESVTGANVLTF. CDR3 DNA sequence: TGCAGTGCTGAATCAGTTACTGGGGCCAACGTCCTGACTTTC.

This clonotype was detected ten times or more. The V call is TRBV6-2 or TRBV6-3, the J call TRBJ1-2; the D is unclear. The CDR3 has 15 residues. V lost 0 bases, J lost 4 bases, and 12 bases lay in between. CDR1 is MNHEY and CDR2 is SVGEGT in the germline V gene. CDR3 region: CASSYSRGIGYGYTF. DNA for the CDR3: TGTGCCAGCAGTTACTCGAGAGGTATCGGCTATGGCTACACCTTC.

This clonotype appeared many times. The chain links TRBV5-1 to TRBJ2-5, with TRBD1 as a possible D gene (6 bases). The germline V gene encodes CDR1 SGHRS and CDR2 YFSETQ. Trimming stripped 4 bases from V and 0 bases from J, with 16 bases between. This CDR3 spans 16 amino acids. CDR3 protein: CASSPTFRQDQETQYF. CDR3 DNA sequence: TGCGCCAGCAGCCCTACGTTCCGACAGGACCAAGAGACCCAGTACTTC.

This clonotype showed up many times. The genes are TRBV3-1 and TRBJ1-5, with no clear D. Germline values: CDR1 LGHDT, CDR2 YNNKEL (reference sequence). The V end lost 1 base, the J end lost 3 bases, and 16 bases lay between the germline ends. This CDR3 contains 17 residues. The CDR3 nucleotides read TGTGCCAGCAGCCAAGGCGTCGTGACGCTGTCCAATCAGCCCCAGCATTTT. This gives the protein CASSQGVVTLSNQPQHF. Variable domain in full (rest from reference TRBV3-1 and TRBJ1-5): DTAVSQTPKYLVTQMGNDKSIKCEQNLGHDTMYWYKQDSKKFLKIMFSYNNKELIINETVPNRFSPKSPDKAHLNLHINSLELGDSAVYFCASSQGVVTLSNQPQHFGDGTRLSIL.

This clonotype was observed at least ten times. The genes are TRBV7-2 and TRBJ1-3, with D uncertain. The CDR3 totals 15 residues. Trimming removed 0 bases at V and 0 bases at J, with 6 bases between. Germline assignment: CDR1 SGHTA and CDR2 FQGNSA. As DNA, the CDR3 is TGTGCCAGCAGCTTAGCCGGGCCCTCTGGAAACACCATATATTTT. The encoded protein is CASSLAGPSGNTIYF.